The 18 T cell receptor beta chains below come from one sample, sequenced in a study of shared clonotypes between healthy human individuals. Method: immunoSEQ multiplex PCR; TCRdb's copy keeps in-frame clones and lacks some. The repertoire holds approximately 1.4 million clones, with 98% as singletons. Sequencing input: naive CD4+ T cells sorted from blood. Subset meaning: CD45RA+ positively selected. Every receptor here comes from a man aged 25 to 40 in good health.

The CDR3 DNA reads as TGCGCCAGCCAAGAGGCGCGTTCGGACGGGGAGCTGTTTTTT. Translated, it gives CASQEARSDGELFF. This chain joins TRBV5-1 and TRBJ2-2; the D is unclear. The CDR3 runs 14 residues. Trimming removed 7 bases at V and 7 bases at J, with 17 bases between. Per germline, CDR1 SGHRS and CDR2 YFSETQ.

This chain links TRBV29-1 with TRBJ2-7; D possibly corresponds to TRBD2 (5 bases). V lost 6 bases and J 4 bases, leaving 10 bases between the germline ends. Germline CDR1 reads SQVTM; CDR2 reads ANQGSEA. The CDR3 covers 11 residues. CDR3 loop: CSVATTYEQYF. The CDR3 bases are TGCAGCGTCGCGACTACGTACGAGCAGTACTTC.

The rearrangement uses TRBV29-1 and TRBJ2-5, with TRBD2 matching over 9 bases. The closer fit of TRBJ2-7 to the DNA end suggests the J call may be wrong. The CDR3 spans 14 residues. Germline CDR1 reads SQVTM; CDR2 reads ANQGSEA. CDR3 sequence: CPAVGGTSFYEQYF. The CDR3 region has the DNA TGCCCAGCAGTGGGTGGGACTAGCTTCTACGAGCAGTACTTC.

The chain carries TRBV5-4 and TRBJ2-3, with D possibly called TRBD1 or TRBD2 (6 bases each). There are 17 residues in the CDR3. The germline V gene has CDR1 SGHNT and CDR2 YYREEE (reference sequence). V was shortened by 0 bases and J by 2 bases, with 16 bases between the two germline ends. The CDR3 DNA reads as TGTGCCAGCAGCTTGGGATCTTTTGGGGGGCTCACAGATACGCAGTATTTT. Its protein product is CASSLGSFGGLTDTQYF. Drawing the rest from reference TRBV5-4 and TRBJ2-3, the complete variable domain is ETGVTQSPTHLIKTRGQQVTLRCSSQSGHNTVSWYQQALGQGPQFIFQYYREEENGRGNFPPRFSGLQFPNYSSELNVNALELDDSALYLCASSLGSFGGLTDTQYFGPGTRLTVL.

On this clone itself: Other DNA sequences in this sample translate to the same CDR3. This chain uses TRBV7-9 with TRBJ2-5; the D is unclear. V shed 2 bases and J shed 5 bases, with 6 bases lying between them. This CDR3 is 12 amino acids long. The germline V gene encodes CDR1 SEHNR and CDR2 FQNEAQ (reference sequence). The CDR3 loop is CASSLLGETQYF. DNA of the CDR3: TGTGCCAGCAGCTTATTAGGGGAGACCCAGTACTTC.

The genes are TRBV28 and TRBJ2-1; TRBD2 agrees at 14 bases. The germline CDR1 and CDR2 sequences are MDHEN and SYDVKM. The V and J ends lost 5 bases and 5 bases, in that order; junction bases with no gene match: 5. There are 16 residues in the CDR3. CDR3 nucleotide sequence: TGTGCCAGCAGTCTGACTAGCGGGAGGGCCCACAATGAGCAGTTCTTC. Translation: CASSLTSGRAHNEQFF.

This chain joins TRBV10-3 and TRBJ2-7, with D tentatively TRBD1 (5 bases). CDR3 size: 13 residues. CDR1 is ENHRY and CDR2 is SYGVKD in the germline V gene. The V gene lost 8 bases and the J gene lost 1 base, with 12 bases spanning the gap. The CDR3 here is CAIGRAPSYEQYF. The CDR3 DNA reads TGTGCCATCGGCAGGGCTCCTTCCTACGAGCAGTACTTC.

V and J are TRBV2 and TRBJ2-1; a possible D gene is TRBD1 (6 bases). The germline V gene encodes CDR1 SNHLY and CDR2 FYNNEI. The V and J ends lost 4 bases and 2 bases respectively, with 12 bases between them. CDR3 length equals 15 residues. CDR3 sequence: CASSGGRGTYNEQFF. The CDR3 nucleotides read TGTGCCAGCAGTGGGGGCAGGGGTACCTACAATGAGCAGTTCTTC.

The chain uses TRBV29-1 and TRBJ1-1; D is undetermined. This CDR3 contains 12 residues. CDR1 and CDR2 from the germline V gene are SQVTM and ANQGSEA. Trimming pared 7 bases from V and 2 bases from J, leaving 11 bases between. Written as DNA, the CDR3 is TGCAGCGCGTCGGAGGGCAACACTGAAGCTTTCTTT. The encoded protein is CSASEGNTEAFF.

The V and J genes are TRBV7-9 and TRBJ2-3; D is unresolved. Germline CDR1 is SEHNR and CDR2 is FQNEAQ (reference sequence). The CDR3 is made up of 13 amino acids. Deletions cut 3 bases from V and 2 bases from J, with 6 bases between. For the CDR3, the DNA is TGTGCCAGCAGCTTCGGAACCACAGATACGCAGTATTTT. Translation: CASSFGTTDTQYF.

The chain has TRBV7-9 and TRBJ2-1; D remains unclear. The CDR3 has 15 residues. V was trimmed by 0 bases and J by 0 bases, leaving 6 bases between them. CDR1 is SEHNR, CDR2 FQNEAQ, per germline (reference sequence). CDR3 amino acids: CASSLAPGSYNEQFF. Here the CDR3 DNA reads TGTGCCAGCAGCTTAGCTCCAGGCTCCTACAATGAGCAGTTCTTC.

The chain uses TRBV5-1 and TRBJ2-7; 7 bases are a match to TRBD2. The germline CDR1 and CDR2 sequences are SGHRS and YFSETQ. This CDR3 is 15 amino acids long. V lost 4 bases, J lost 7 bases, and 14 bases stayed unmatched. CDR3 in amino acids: CASSRRRGRYEEQYF. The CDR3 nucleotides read TGCGCCAGCAGCCGTCGGCGGGGGAGATATGAAGAGCAGTACTTC.

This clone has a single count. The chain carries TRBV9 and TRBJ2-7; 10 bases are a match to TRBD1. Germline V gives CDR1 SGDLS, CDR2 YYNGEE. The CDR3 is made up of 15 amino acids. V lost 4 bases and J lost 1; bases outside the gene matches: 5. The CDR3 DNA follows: TGTGCCAGCAGCCGACAGGGGGCTGGTTCCTACGAGCAGTACTTC. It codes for CASSRQGAGSYEQYF.

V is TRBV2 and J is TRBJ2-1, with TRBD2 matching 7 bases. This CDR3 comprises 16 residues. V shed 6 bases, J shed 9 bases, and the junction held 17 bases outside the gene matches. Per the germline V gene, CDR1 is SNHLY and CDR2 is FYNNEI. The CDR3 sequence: CASSAGEVGKGSEQFF. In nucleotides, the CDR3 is TGTGCCAGCAGCGCGGGGGAGGTCGGAAAGGGATCTGAGCAGTTCTTC.

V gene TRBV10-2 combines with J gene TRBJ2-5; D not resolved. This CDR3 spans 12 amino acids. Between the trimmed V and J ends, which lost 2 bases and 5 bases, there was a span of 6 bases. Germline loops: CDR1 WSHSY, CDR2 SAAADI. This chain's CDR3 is CASSEAAETQYF. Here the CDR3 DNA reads TGCGCCAGCAGTGAGGCGGCGGAGACCCAGTACTTC.

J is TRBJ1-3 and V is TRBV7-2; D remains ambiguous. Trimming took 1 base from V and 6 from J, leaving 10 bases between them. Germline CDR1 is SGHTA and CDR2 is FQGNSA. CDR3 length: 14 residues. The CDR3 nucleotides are TGTGCCAGCAGCTTAGACGTCGGGATAAACACCATATATTTT. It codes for CASSLDVGINTIYF.

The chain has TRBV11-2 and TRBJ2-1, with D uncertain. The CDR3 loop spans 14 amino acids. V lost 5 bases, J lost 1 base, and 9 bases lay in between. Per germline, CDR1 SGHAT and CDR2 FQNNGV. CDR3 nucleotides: TGTGCCAGCAGCCTAACCGGGTCCTACAATGAGCAGTTCTTC. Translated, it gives CASSLTGSYNEQFF. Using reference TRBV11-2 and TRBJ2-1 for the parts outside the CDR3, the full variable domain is EAGVAQSPRYKIIEKRQSVAFWCNPISGHATLYWYQQILGQGPKLLIQFQNNGVVDDSQLPKDRFSAERLKGVDSTLKIQPAKLEDSAVYLCASSLTGSYNEQFFGPGTRLTVL.

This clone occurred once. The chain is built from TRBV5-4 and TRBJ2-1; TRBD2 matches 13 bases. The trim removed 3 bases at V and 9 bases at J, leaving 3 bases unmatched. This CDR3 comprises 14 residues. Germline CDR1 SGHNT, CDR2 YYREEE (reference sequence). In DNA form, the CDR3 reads TGTGCCAGCAGCTCTAGGACTAGCGGGAGTGAGCAGTTCTTC. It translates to CASSSRTSGSEQFF. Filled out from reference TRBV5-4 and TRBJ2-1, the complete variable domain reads ETGVTQSPTHLIKTRGQQVTLRCSSQSGHNTVSWYQQALGQGPQFIFQYYREEENGRGNFPPRFSGLQFPNYSSELNVNALELDDSALYLCASSSRTSGSEQFFGPGTRLTVL.